The clone carrying this T cell receptor (beta chain) was found a few times. Per the study methods: Reference gene primer amplification in the assay estimated nucleated cell counts. Some clones are missing from TCRdb's copy, which holds only in-frame ones; the method was immunoSEQ multiplex PCR. For V, J and clone size, that table is used; D and trimming come from the DNA. The table includes just over 40,000 clones, just under 85% detected once. Germline V gene lookup returns CDR1 LNHDA and CDR2 SQIVND (reference sequence). Trimming took off 4 bases at V and 2 bases at J, with 9 bases between the two ends. The CDR3 is 15 residues long. This sample was included in a study of blood T cell repertoires in COVID-19. Study summary: Researchers got acute and convalescent COVID-19 samples from the United States, Italy and Spain.

This chain uses TRBV19 with TRBJ2-6, with D unresolved. The TCR originated in a woman aged 60-75 years with acute or convalescent COVID-19. The material sequenced was peripheral blood. DNA for the CDR3: TGTGCCAGTAGTAACCATAACACTGGGGCCAACGTCCTGACTTTC. Protein product: CASSNHNTGANVLTF.